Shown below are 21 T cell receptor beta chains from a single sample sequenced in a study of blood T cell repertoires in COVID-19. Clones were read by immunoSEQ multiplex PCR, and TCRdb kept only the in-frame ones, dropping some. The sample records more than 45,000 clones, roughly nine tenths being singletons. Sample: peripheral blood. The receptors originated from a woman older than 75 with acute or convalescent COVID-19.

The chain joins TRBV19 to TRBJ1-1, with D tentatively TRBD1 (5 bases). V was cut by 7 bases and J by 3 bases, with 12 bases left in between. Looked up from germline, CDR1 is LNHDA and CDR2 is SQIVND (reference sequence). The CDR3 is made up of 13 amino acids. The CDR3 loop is CASTTGGDTEAFF. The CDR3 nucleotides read TGTGCCAGTACCACCGGGGGGGACACTGAAGCTTTCTTT.

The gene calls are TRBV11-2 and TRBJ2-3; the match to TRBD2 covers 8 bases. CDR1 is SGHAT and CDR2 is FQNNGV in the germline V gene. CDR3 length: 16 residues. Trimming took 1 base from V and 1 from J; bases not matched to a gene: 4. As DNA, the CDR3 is TGTGCCAGCAGCTTAGCCCTGACTAGCGGCACAGATACGCAGTATTTT. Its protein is CASSLALTSGTDTQYF.

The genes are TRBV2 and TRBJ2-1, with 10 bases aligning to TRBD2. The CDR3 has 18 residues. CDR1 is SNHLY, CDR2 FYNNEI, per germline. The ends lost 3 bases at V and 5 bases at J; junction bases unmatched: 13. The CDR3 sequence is CASSDPLAGEVSDNEQFF. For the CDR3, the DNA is TGTGCCAGCAGTGATCCCCTAGCGGGAGAGGTCTCTGACAATGAGCAGTTCTTC.

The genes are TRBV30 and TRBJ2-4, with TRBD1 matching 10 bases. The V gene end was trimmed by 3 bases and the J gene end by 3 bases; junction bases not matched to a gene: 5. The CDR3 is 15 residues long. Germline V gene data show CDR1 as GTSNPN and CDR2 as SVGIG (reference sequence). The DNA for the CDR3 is TGTGCCTGGAGCCTAGGACAGGGGGGCAAAAACATTCAGTACTTC. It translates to CAWSLGQGGKNIQYF.

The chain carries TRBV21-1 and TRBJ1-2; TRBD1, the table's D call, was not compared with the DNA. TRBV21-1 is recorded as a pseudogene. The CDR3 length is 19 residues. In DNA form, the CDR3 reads TGTGCCAGCAGCGTCAAACCTACCCCCCCGGGACAGGGGGCCGTTGGCTACACCTTC. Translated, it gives CASSVKPTPPGQGAVGYTF.

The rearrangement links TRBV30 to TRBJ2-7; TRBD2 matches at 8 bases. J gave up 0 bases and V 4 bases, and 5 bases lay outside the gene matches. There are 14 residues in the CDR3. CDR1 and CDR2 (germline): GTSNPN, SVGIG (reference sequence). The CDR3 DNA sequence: TGTGCCTGGACTCCGGGGGGGCACTCCTACGAGCAGTACTTC. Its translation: CAWTPGGHSYEQYF.

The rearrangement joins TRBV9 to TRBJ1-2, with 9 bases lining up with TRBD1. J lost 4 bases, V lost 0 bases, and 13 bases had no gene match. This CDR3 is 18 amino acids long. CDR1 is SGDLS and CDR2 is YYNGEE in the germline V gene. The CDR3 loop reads CASSVGHRGRQSLYGYTF. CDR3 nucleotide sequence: TGTGCCAGCAGCGTAGGCCACAGGGGGCGCCAATCCCTCTATGGCTACACCTTC.

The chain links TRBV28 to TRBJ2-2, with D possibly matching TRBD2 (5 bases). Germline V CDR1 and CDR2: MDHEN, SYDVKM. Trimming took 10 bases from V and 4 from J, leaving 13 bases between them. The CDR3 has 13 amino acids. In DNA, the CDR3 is TGTGCCACGACCGGGGTGGTCACCGGGGAGCTGTTTTTT. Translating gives CATTGVVTGELFF.

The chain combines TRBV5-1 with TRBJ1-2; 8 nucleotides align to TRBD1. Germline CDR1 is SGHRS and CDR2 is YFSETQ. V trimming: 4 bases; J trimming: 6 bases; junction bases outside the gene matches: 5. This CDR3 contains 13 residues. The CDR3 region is CASSLDRVDGYTF. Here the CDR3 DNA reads TGCGCCAGCAGCCTGGACAGGGTGGATGGCTACACCTTC.

In DNA, the CDR3 is TGCAGCGTTGGGACCAGGACAGAAAAAGTTTCAGATACGCAGTATTTT. It is translated as CSVGTRTEKVSDTQYF. This rearrangement joins TRBV29-1 to TRBJ2-3, with D maybe TRBD1 (6 bases). From germline, CDR1 is SQVTM and CDR2 ANQGSEA. The CDR3 length is 16 residues. Trimming stripped 4 bases from V and 4 bases from J, with 21 bases between.

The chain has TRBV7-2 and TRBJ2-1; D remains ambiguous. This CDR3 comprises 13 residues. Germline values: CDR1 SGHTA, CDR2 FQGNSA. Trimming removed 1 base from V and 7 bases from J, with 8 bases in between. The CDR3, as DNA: TGTGCCAGCAGCTTAGACTATGCAAATGAGCAGTTCTTC. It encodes CASSLDYANEQFF.

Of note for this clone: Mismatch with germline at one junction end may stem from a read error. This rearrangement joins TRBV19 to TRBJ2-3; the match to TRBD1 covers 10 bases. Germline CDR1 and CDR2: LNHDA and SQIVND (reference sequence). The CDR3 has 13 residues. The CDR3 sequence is CASSISGTGAENF. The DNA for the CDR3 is TGTGCCAGTAGTATAAGCGGGACAGGGGCGGAGAATTTT. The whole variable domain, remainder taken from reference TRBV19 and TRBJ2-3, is DGGITQSPKYLFRKEGQNVTLSCEQNLNHDAMYWYRQDPGQGLRLIYYSQIVNDFQKGDIAEGYSVSREKKESFPLTVTSAQKNPTAFYLCASSISGTGAENFGPGTRLTVL.

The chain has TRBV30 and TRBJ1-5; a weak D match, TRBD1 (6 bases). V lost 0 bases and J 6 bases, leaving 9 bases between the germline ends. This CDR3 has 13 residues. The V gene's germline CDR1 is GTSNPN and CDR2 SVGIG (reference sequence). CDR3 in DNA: TGTGCCTGGAGTGTAGGGGGGGGTCAGCCCCAGCATTTT. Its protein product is CAWSVGGGQPQHF.

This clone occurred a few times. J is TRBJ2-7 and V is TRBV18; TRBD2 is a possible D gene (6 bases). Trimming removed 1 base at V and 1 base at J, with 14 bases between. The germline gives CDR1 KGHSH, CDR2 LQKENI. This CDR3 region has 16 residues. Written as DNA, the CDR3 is TGTGCCAGCTCACCACGGGCTAGCGCCGTTTCCTACGAGCAGTACTTC. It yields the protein CASSPRASAVSYEQYF.

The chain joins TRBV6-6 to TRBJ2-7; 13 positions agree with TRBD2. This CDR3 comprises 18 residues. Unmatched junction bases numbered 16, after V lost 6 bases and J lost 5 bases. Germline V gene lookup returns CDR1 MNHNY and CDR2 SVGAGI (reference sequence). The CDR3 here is CASSRQGRTSGSIHEQYF. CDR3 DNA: TGTGCCAGCAGCCGACAGGGAAGGACTAGCGGGAGTATACACGAGCAGTACTTC.

This CDR3 is CATSEQGYEQFF. The CDR3 bases are TGTGCCACCAGCGAACAGGGCTATGAGCAGTTCTTC. V is TRBV24-1 and J is TRBJ2-1; maybe TRBD1 (6 bases). CDR3 length: 12 residues. V was shortened by 7 bases and J by 8 bases, with 11 bases between the two germline ends. CDR1 and CDR2 from the germline V gene are KGHDR and SFDVKD.

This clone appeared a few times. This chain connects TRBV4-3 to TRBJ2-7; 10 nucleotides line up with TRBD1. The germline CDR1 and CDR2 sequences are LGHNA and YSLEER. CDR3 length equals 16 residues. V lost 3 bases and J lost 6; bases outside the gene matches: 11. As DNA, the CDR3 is TGCGCCAGCAGCCAGGGACCGGGACAGGGGAAGCTCGAGCAGTACTTC. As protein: CASSQGPGQGKLEQYF.

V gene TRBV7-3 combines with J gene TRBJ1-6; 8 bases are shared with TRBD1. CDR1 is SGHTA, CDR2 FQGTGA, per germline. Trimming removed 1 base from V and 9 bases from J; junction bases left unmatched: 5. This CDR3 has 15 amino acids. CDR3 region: CASSLSGRGRSPLHF. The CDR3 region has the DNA TGTGCCAGCAGCTTAAGCGGCAGGGGGCGTTCACCCCTCCACTTT.

CDR3 sequence (DNA): TGTGCCAGCAGCTTCTCACGGGGATACAATGAGCAGTTCTTC. This sequence encodes CASSFSRGYNEQFF. This chain uses TRBV7-2 with TRBJ2-1; perhaps TRBD2 as D (5 bases). This CDR3 is built from 14 residues. V was clipped by 3 bases and J by 4 bases, with 10 bases between them. Germline values: CDR1 SGHTA, CDR2 FQGNSA.

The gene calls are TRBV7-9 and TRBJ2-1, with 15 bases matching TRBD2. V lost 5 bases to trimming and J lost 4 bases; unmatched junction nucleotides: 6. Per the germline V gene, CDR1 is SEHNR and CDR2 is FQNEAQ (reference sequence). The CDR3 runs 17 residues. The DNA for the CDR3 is TGTGCCAGCAGCACCGGACTAGCGGGAGGGGGGTACAATGAGCAGTTCTTC. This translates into CASSTGLAGGGYNEQFF.

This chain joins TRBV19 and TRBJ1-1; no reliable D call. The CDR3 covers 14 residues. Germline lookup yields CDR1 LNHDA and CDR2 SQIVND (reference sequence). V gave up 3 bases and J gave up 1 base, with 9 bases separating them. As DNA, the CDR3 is TGTGCCAGTAGTATTCTAGGCACGAACACTGAAGCTTTCTTT. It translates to CASSILGTNTEAFF.